These 17 T cell receptor beta chains came from one sample sequenced in a study of CD8+ T cells in alopecia areata. Extracted from the samples, RNA was reverse transcribed into cDNA to serve as the sequencing template. Only in-frame clones appear in the TCRdb table, and some are missing; sequencing was by immunoSEQ multiplex PCR. The sample lists some 180,000 clones, more than 55% occurring once. Sequenced material: CD8+ T cells sorted from blood. These TCRs come from a human donor in good health.

This clone was picked up a small number of times. The genes are TRBV7-9 and TRBJ1-6, with 8 bases that match TRBD1. Losses at the gene ends were 3 bases for V and 7 bases for J; bases not matched to a gene: 5. Germline V CDR1 and CDR2: SEHNR, FQNEAQ (reference sequence). CDR3 size: 15 residues. For the CDR3, the DNA is TGTGCCAGCAGCTTGACAGGGGTATGGAATTCACCCCTCCACTTT. This codes for CASSLTGVWNSPLHF.

A note on this clone: This specimen includes other DNA sequences encoding the same CDR3. The J gene is TRBJ2-2, the V gene TRBV29-1; 10 bases agree with TRBD1. V lost 6 bases to trimming and J lost 2 bases; unmatched junction nucleotides: 3. The CDR3 is made up of 14 amino acids. Germline-derived CDR1 and CDR2 are SQVTM and ANQGSEA. CDR3 sequence (DNA): TGCAGCGTGGGGACAGGGGACAACACCGGGGAGCTGTTTTTT. It codes for CSVGTGDNTGELFF.

The J gene is TRBJ2-2, the V gene TRBV29-1, with unresolved D. The CDR3 extends over 13 amino acids. Germline V gene data show CDR1 as SQVTM and CDR2 as ANQGSEA. V lost 6 bases, J lost 1 base, and 9 bases lay in between. Here the CDR3 reads CSVVTGNTGELFF. CDR3 nucleotides: TGCAGCGTAGTGACTGGGAACACCGGGGAGCTGTTTTTT.

V gene TRBV29-1 combines with J gene TRBJ2-3; 8 bases are a match to TRBD2. The germline V gene encodes CDR1 SQVTM and CDR2 ANQGSEA. The junction had 5 bases not matched to a gene; V was cut back by 7 bases and J by 2 bases. The CDR3 spans 13 residues. This chain's CDR3 is CSGTSGTTDTQYF. The CDR3 DNA sequence: TGCAGCGGAACTAGCGGCACCACAGATACGCAGTATTTT.

The chain couples TRBV27 to TRBJ1-6; possibly TRBD1 for D (5 bases). Per germline, CDR1 MNHEY and CDR2 SMNVEV (reference sequence). V dropped 3 bases and J dropped 5 bases, with 14 bases sitting between them. The CDR3 consists of 16 residues. For the CDR3, the DNA is TGTGCCAGCAGTTTGAGAGGGGTTACCCATAATTCACCCCTCCACTTT. It is translated as CASSLRGVTHNSPLHF.

This clone was found once. CDR3 DNA sequence: TGCGCCAGCAGGCTCTCCGGGACAGGGTACCAAGAGACCCAGTACTTC. It yields the protein CASRLSGTGYQETQYF. The rearrangement joins TRBV4-1 to TRBJ2-5, with TRBD1 matching over 9 bases. The J segment lost 0 bases and the V segment lost 6 bases, leaving 8 bases of the junction unmatched. In germline, CDR1 is MGHRA, CDR2 YSYEKL. The CDR3 has 16 amino acids.

This clone showed up just a few times. The chain joins TRBV25-1 to TRBJ1-5, with 8 bases lining up with TRBD1. With 6 bases clipped from V and 1 base from J, the junction kept 14 bases outside the gene matches. The CDR3 loop spans 18 amino acids. Germline-derived CDR1 and CDR2 are MGHDK and SYGVNS. The CDR3 DNA sequence: TGTGCCAGCAGAAGACAGGGGTCGTACCCCTCGAGCAATCAGCCCCAGCATTTT. It codes for CASRRQGSYPSSNQPQHF.

CDR3 DNA: TGTGCCAGCAATACCTTGGGTACTTCTGAAGCTTTCTTT. This translates into CASNTLGTSEAFF. The chain has TRBV11-2 and TRBJ1-1, with D uncertain. Germline lookup yields CDR1 SGHAT and CDR2 FQNNGV. Trimming pared 7 bases from V and 6 bases from J, leaving 15 bases between. CDR3 length: 13 amino acids.

This chain joins TRBV7-9 and TRBJ2-1, with 7 nucleotides matching TRBD1. V lost 5 bases, J lost 6 bases, and 1 base stayed unmatched. The CDR3 contains 12 residues. Looked up from germline, CDR1 is SEHNR and CDR2 is FQNEAQ (reference sequence). CDR3 region: CASSAGGNEQFF. Here the CDR3 DNA reads TGTGCCAGCAGCGCAGGGGGCAATGAGCAGTTCTTC. The variable domain in full, with the rest retrieved from reference TRBV7-9 and TRBJ2-1, is DTGVSQNPRHKITKRGQNVTFRCDPISEHNRLYWYRQTLGQGPEFLTYFQNEAQLEKSRLLSDRFSAERPKGSFSTLEIQRTEQGDSAMYLCASSAGGNEQFFGPGTRLTVL.

The chain uses TRBV2 and TRBJ2-7, with D unresolved. The CDR3 has 12 amino acids. Trimming left V 4 bases short and J 0 bases short, with 4 bases between. Germline assignment: CDR1 SNHLY and CDR2 FYNNEI. The CDR3 is CASSGFSYEQYF. The DNA for the CDR3 is TGTGCCAGCAGTGGCTTCTCCTACGAGCAGTACTTC.

This clone appeared a single time. The rearrangement links TRBV9 to TRBJ2-7; D is ambiguous. The CDR3 spans 14 residues. V lost 2 bases and J lost 0, with 9 bases in between. From germline, CDR1 is SGDLS and CDR2 YYNGEE. CDR3 loop: CASSVQWNSYEQYF. The DNA of the CDR3 is TGTGCCAGCAGCGTCCAGTGGAACTCCTACGAGCAGTACTTC.

The chain uses TRBV2 and TRBJ2-7, with 8 bases lining up with TRBD1. Germline V gene lookup returns CDR1 SNHLY and CDR2 FYNNEI. CDR3 length: 15 amino acids. V shed 7 bases and J 2 bases; nucleotides not matched to a gene: 10. The CDR3 DNA reads as TGTGCCAGCAACAGGGACAGGAACTCCCCCTACGAGCAGTACTTC. Translation gives CASNRDRNSPYEQYF. Full variable domain (outside the CDR3, taken from reference TRBV2 and TRBJ2-7): EPEVTQTPSHQVTQMGQEVILRCVPISNHLYFYWYRQILGQKVEFLVSFYNNEISEKSEIFDDQFSVERPDGSNFTLKIRSTKLEDSAMYFCASNRDRNSPYEQYFGPGTRLTVT.

The chain employs TRBV5-6 and TRBJ1-1, with D uncertain. The CDR3 sequence is 14 residues long. The V gene's germline CDR1 is SGHDT and CDR2 YYEEEE. Trimming removed 1 base at V and 4 bases at J, with 11 bases between. In DNA, the CDR3 is TGTGCCAGCAGCTTGCGGGGTTTTAGCACTGAAGCTTTCTTT. This translates into CASSLRGFSTEAFF.

This chain uses TRBV11-2 with TRBJ2-7, with D unclear. V shed 0 bases and J shed 2 bases, with 8 bases lying between them. There are 14 residues in the CDR3. The germline V gene has CDR1 SGHAT and CDR2 FQNNGV. DNA of the CDR3: TGTGCCAGCAGCTTAGAGGTCGCCACCTACGAGCAGTACTTC. Protein: CASSLEVATYEQYF.

This clone was observed a handful of times. The chain employs TRBV27 and TRBJ1-2, with unresolved D. The V gene lost 5 bases and the J gene lost 4 bases, with 14 bases spanning the gap. Looked up from germline, CDR1 is MNHEY and CDR2 is SMNVEV (reference sequence). The CDR3 sequence is 14 residues long. CDR3 in amino acids: CASSAMGGSYGYTF. CDR3 coding DNA: TGTGCCAGCAGTGCAATGGGCGGATCCTATGGCTACACCTTC.

This clone has just a few counts. V gene TRBV6-1 combines with J gene TRBJ2-7; 8 bases align to TRBD1. The CDR3 is 14 amino acids. The trim removed 3 bases at V and 5 bases at J, leaving 6 bases unmatched. Germline CDR1 and CDR2: MNHNS and SASEGT. This CDR3 is CASSDDRGSDEQYF. As DNA, the CDR3 is TGTGCCAGCAGTGATGACAGGGGATCTGACGAGCAGTACTTC.

The gene calls are TRBV18 and TRBJ1-2, with D maybe TRBD1 (6 bases). This CDR3 has 14 amino acids. Germline lookup yields CDR1 KGHSH and CDR2 LQKENI. The V and J ends lost 6 bases and 5 bases respectively, with 16 bases between them. DNA of the CDR3: TGTGCCAGCTCCGGACGACAGGAAAGTTATGGCTACACCTTC. As protein: CASSGRQESYGYTF.